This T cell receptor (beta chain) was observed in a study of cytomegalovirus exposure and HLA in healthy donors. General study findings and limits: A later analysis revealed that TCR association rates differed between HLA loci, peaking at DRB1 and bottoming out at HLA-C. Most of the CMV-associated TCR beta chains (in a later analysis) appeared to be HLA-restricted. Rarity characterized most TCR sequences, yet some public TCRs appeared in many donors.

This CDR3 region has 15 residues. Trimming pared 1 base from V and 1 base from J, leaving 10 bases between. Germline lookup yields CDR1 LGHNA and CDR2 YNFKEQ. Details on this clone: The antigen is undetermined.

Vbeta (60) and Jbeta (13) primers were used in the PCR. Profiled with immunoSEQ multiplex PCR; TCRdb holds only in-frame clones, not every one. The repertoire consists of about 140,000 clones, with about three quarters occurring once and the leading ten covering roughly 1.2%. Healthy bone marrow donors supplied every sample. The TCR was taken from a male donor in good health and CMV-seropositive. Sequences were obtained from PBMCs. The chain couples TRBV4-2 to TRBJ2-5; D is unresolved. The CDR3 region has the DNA TGTGCCAGCAGCCAAGGCGCGAGCCTCCAAGAGACCCAGTACTTC. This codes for CASSQGASLQETQYF.